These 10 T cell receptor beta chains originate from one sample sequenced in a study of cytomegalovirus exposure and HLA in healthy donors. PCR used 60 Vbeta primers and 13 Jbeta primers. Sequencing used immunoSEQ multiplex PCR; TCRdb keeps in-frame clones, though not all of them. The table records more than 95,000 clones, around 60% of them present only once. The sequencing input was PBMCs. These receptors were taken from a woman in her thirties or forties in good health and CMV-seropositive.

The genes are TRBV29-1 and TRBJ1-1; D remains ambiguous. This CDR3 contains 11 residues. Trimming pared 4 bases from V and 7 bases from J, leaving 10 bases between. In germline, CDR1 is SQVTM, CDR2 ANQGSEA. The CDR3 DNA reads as TGCAGCGTTGCAATCCCAGGTGAAGCTTTCTTT. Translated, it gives CSVAIPGEAFF.

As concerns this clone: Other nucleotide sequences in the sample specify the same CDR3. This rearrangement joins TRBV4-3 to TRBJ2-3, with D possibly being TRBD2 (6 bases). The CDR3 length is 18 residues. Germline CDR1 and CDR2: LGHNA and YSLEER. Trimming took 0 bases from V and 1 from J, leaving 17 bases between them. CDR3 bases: TGCGCCAGCAGCCAAGAGGTCGCCGGGAGCCCTCGCACAGATACGCAGTATTTT. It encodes CASSQEVAGSPRTDTQYF.

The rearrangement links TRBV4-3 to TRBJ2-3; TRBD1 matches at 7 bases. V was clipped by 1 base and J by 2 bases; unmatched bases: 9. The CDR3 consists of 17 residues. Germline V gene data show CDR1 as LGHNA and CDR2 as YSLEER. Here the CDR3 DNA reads TGCGCCAGCAGCCAAGTCACAGGGGAGATCCCCACAGATACGCAGTATTTT. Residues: CASSQVTGEIPTDTQYF.

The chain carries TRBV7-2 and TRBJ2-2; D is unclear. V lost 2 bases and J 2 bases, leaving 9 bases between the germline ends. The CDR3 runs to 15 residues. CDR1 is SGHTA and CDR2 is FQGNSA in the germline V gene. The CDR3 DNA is TGTGCCAGCAGCTTAAATCCAGATAACACCGGGGAGCTGTTTTTT. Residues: CASSLNPDNTGELFF. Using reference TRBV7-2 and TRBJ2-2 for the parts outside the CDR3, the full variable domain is GAGVSQSPSNKVTEKGKDVELRCDPISGHTALYWYRQSLGQGLEFLIYFQGNSAPDKSGLPSDRFSAERTGGSVSTLTIQRTQQEDSAVYLCASSLNPDNTGELFFGEGSRLTVL.

The CDR3 bases are TGTGCCAGCAGCCTACAGGGGAGCACTGAAGCTTTCTTT. Amino acid sequence: CASSLQGSTEAFF. The chain combines TRBV7-9 with TRBJ1-1; 7 nucleotides line up with TRBD1. The CDR3 has 13 amino acids. CDR1 SEHNR and CDR2 FQNEAQ come from the germline V gene (reference sequence). V gave up 5 bases and J gave up 4 bases; unmatched junction bases: 4.

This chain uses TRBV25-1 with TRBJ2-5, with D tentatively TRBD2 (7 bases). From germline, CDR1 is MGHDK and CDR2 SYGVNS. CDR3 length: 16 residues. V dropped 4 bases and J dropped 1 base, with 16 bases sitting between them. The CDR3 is CASSAPTGGGQETQYF. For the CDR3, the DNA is TGTGCCAGCAGTGCCCCGACAGGCGGGGGCCAAGAGACCCAGTACTTC.

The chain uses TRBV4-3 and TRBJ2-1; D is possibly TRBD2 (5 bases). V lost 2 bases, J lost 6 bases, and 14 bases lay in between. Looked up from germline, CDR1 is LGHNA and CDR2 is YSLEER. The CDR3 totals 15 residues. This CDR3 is CASSQQLDRGNEQFF. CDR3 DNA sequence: TGCGCCAGCAGCCAACAGCTAGATCGGGGCAATGAGCAGTTCTTC.

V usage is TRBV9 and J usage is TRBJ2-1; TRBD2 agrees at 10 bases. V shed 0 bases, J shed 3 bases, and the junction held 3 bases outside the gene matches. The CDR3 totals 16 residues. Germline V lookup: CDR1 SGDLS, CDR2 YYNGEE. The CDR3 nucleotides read TGTGCCAGCAGCGTAGGACTAGCGGGCTTCTACAATGAGCAGTTCTTC. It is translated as CASSVGLAGFYNEQFF.

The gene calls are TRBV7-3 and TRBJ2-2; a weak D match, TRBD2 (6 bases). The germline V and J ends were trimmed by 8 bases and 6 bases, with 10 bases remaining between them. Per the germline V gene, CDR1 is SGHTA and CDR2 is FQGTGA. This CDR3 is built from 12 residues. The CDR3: CASLGGPGELFF. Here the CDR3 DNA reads TGTGCCAGCCTGGGAGGACCCGGGGAGCTGTTTTTT.

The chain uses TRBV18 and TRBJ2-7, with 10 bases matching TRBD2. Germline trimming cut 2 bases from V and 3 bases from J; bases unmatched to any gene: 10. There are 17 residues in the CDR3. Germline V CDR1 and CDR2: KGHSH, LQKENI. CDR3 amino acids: CASSPSGTSGKRYEQYF. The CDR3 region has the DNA TGTGCCAGCTCACCATCCGGAACTAGCGGGAAGCGCTACGAGCAGTACTTC.